The 5 T cell receptor beta chains reported below all come from one sample, sequenced in a study of patients and donors after allogeneic stem cell transplantation. TCRdb ran MiXCR on the RT-PCR reads and lists one entry per CDR3 protein. The top ten clones hold roughly 6.4% of a sample with some 880,000 distinct CDR3 sequences, roughly 18% of them seen once. What was sequenced was blood, either unsorted or a sorted T cell fraction (not recorded which). The receptor source for this set is a human donor who was either an allogeneic HSCT recipient or a stem cell or donor lymphocyte infusion donor (not recorded which). It is not recorded whose cells these are; they may come from a transplant donor.

The chain joins TRBV15 to TRBJ2-2, with 7 bases identical to TRBD2. The CDR3 covers 15 residues. In germline, CDR1 is LNHNV, CDR2 YYDKDF (reference sequence). V gave up 5 bases and J gave up 4 bases; unmatched junction bases: 7. CDR3: CATSPVGGTTGELFF. The CDR3, as DNA: TGTGCCACCAGCCCCGTCGGGGGGACCACCGGGGAGCTGTTTTTT.

The chain carries TRBV5-1 and TRBJ1-5; D uncertain. The CDR3 has 14 amino acids. V was shortened by 5 bases and J by 4 bases, with 13 bases between the two germline ends. Germline CDR1 and CDR2: SGHRS and YFSETQ. This chain's CDR3 is CASRREGSNQPQHF. CDR3 bases: TGCGCCAGCAGGCGGGAGGGAAGTAATCAGCCCCAGCATTTT.

This clonotype showed up just a few times. Here the CDR3 reads CAISPPGQGYETQYF. The CDR3 bases are TGTGCCATAAGCCCTCCGGGACAGGGGTACGAGACCCAGTACTTC. The chain employs TRBV10-3 and TRBJ2-5; 10 bases fit TRBD1. V lost 9 bases, J lost 5 bases, and 12 bases stayed unmatched. Germline V gives CDR1 ENHRY, CDR2 SYGVKD. The CDR3 has 15 residues.

The rearrangement joins TRBV12-3 or TRBV12-4 to TRBJ2-7; TRBD1 aligns across 9 bases. The length of the CDR3 is 14 residues. The V segment lost 6 bases and the J segment 5 bases; nucleotides outside the gene matches: 8. The CDR3 nucleotides read TGTGCCAGCAGCGGGACAGGGCTTTACCACGAGCAGTACTTC. Amino acids: CASSGTGLYHEQYF.

This clonotype showed up just a few times. This rearrangement joins TRBV12-3 or TRBV12-4 to TRBJ2-2; D remains ambiguous. The CDR3 spans 16 residues. V lost 6 bases and J 5 bases, leaving 19 bases between the germline ends. The CDR3 nucleotides read TGTGCCAGCAGCCCCACCCCCCTAGGTCTGACCGGGGAGCTGTTTTTT. Residues: CASSPTPLGLTGELFF.